Sequencing of this TCR beta chain was carried out in a study of shared clonotypes between healthy human individuals. There are a few counts of this clone. Looked up from germline, CDR1 is SGHRS and CDR2 is YFSETQ. The CDR3 is 16 amino acids. V was clipped by 2 bases and J by 6 bases; unmatched bases: 8. The repertoire was sequenced with immunoSEQ multiplex PCR; TCRdb's copy has only in-frame clones and lacks some. The sample lists around 750,000 clones, around two thirds occurring once. The chain is built from TRBV5-1 and TRBJ2-2; 9 bases fit TRBD2. This TCR was sampled from a woman in her twenties or thirties in good health. Material for sequencing was memory CD4+ T cells sorted from blood. The subset was: CD45RA-negative fraction. The CDR3 DNA reads TGCGCCAGCAGCTTCCGCGGGGGACTAGCCTCCGGGGAGCTGTTTTTT. It specifies CASSFRGGLASGELFF.